What follows describes a single T cell receptor beta chain. The antigen remains unidentified. These data belong to a study of post-analysis software for immune sequencing data. Study at large: Disease courses included relapsing-remitting, secondary progressive and progressive-relapsing multiple sclerosis.

The study's findings and limits: A few TRBV segments (TRBV5-6, TRBV5-1 and TRBV20-1 among them) occurred more frequently in patients than in controls. Significantly decreased normalized Chao1 diversity was recorded for multiple sclerosis patients relative to controls.

Presence of unique molecular identifiers characterized the TCR beta cDNA libraries. Input amounts of roughly 0.85 to 10 million T cells were used. These gave approximately 500,000 cDNA molecules, so each molecule approximated one T cell. MiXCR, run by TCRdb on the PCR reads, gives a single entry per CDR3 protein. This table holds some 450,000 distinct CDR3 sequences, nearly 45% found once. The CDR3 sequence is 12 residues long. V lost 3 bases and J lost 11; bases outside the gene matches: 5. The germline V gene has CDR1 SEHNR and CDR2 FQNEAQ (reference sequence). The V and J genes are TRBV7-9 and TRBJ1-1; the match to TRBD1 covers 8 bases. The sample was blood. This sequence originates from a girl aged 5-17 years with multiple sclerosis. The CDR3 loop is CASSFLDRAAFF. In DNA, the CDR3 is TGTGCCAGCAGCTTTCTGGACAGGGCGGCTTTCTTT.